This TCR beta chain originates from a study of cytomegalovirus exposure and HLA in healthy donors. Produced via immunoSEQ multiplex PCR; TCRdb's table is partial and in-frame only. This table has roughly 120,000 clones, over 75% appearing once. Whole-study findings and limits: Subsequent analysis revealed that first-cohort TCR clusters tended to co-occur in the 120 or so validation repertoires.

A word on this clone: Its antigen is not known.

The sequence came from a woman aged 25 to 45 in good health and CMV-seropositive. The sample comprised PBMCs.

The DNA of the CDR3 is TGCGCCAGCAGCCAGGCCGGGACAGACACTGAAGCTTTCTTT. As protein: CASSQAGTDTEAFF. This chain links TRBV4-1 with TRBJ1-1; 7 nucleotides align to TRBD1. This CDR3 spans 14 amino acids. Germline-derived CDR1 and CDR2 are MGHRA and YSYEKL. Trimming at V came to 3 bases and at J to 3 bases, leaving 4 bases not matched to a gene.